A single sample gave rise to the 21 T cell receptor beta chains below, sequenced in a study of OX40 agonist ivuxolimab in advanced cancers. The method was immunoSEQ multiplex PCR; TCRdb's version includes in-frame clones alone and lacks a portion of them. The table has around 72,000 clones, 75% to 90% seen once. The specimen comprised CD4+ or CD8+ T cells sorted from blood, sampled in a trial of the OX40 agonist ivuxolimab. These receptors were taken from an adult with an advanced solid tumor such as melanoma, head and neck, liver or kidney cancer.

The chain couples TRBV25-1 to TRBJ1-4, with 9 bases matching TRBD1. The junction had 5 bases not matched to a gene; V was cut back by 2 bases and J by 4 bases. Germline V gene data show CDR1 as MGHDK and CDR2 as SYGVNS. This CDR3 spans 16 amino acids. CDR3 in amino acids: CASSEGTGRINEKLFF. The CDR3 DNA reads as TGTGCCAGCAGTGAAGGGACAGGGAGGATTAATGAAAAACTGTTTTTT.

The chain combines TRBV2 with TRBJ1-1, with unresolved D. This CDR3 region has 12 residues. Trimming pared 8 bases from V and 3 bases from J, leaving 10 bases between. In germline, CDR1 is SNHLY, CDR2 FYNNEI. The CDR3 DNA reads as TGTGCCAGCTCACAACGGGACACTGAAGCTTTCTTT. Protein product: CASSQRDTEAFF. Looking up the rest from reference TRBV2 and TRBJ1-1 gives the full variable domain: EPEVTQTPSHQVTQMGQEVILRCVPISNHLYFYWYRQILGQKVEFLVSFYNNEISEKSEIFDDQFSVERPDGSNFTLKIRSTKLEDSAMYFCASSQRDTEAFFGQGTRLTVV.

V is TRBV5-4 and J is TRBJ2-2, with a weak D call TRBD2 (5 bases). V was shortened by 4 bases and J by 6 bases, with 13 bases between the two germline ends. Germline V gene data show CDR1 as SGHNT and CDR2 as YYREEE (reference sequence). The CDR3 is 14 residues long. CDR3 nucleotide sequence: TGTGCCAGCAGCCCCGAGGGTTACGCCGGGGAGCTGTTTTTT. Translation: CASSPEGYAGELFF.

This chain joins TRBV13 and TRBJ1-2; the match to TRBD1 covers 10 bases. Trimming took 3 bases from V and 5 from J; bases not matched to a gene: 9. The CDR3 extends over 16 amino acids. Germline V gene data show CDR1 as PRHDT and CDR2 as FYEKMQ (reference sequence). The CDR3 sequence: CASSFQPDRGSYGYTF. The CDR3 region has the DNA TGTGCCAGCAGCTTTCAGCCGGACAGGGGGTCGTATGGCTACACCTTC.

The CDR3, as DNA: TGTGCCAGCAGCTTCGGACTAGCGGGAACCTACAATGAGCAGTTCTTC. It encodes CASSFGLAGTYNEQFF. This chain links TRBV5-6 with TRBJ2-1, with 12 nucleotides matching TRBD2. V lost 2 bases to trimming and J lost 2 bases; unmatched junction nucleotides: 2. Germline lookup yields CDR1 SGHDT and CDR2 YYEEEE. CDR3 length: 16 amino acids. Full variable domain (missing parts from reference TRBV5-6 and TRBJ2-1): DAGVTQSPTHLIKTRGQQVTLRCSPKSGHDTVSWYQQALGQGPQFIFQYYEEEERQRGNFPDRFSGHQFPNYSSELNVNALLLGDSALYLCASSFGLAGTYNEQFFGPGTRLTVL.

This rearrangement joins TRBV5-4 to TRBJ1-4, with D maybe TRBD1 (6 bases). The CDR3 sequence is 14 residues long. The V gene's germline CDR1 is SGHNT and CDR2 YYREEE (reference sequence). V shed 4 bases and J shed 8 bases, with 15 bases lying between them. The CDR3 protein is CASSLAAGDEKLFF. The CDR3 DNA is TGTGCCAGCAGCCTAGCGGCAGGGGACGAAAAACTGTTTTTT. The variable domain in full, completed from reference TRBV5-4 and TRBJ1-4, reads ETGVTQSPTHLIKTRGQQVTLRCSSQSGHNTVSWYQQALGQGPQFIFQYYREEENGRGNFPPRFSGLQFPNYSSELNVNALELDDSALYLCASSLAAGDEKLFFGSGTQLSVL.

This chain links TRBV9 with TRBJ2-3; 10 bases agree with TRBD2. The CDR3 covers 15 residues. Germline lookup yields CDR1 SGDLS and CDR2 YYNGEE. The trim removed 1 base at V and 5 bases at J, leaving 4 bases unmatched. The CDR3 DNA follows: TGTGCCAGCAGCGTACTAGCGGGGGACTTAGATACGCAGTATTTT. Protein: CASSVLAGDLDTQYF.

This rearrangement joins TRBV21-1 to TRBJ2-1. TRBV21-1 is assigned pseudogene status. The CDR3 length is 17 residues. The chain's CDR3 is CASSLQAGHYFHNEQFF. The CDR3 nucleotides are TGTGCCAGCAGCCTACAGGCGGGACATTATTTTCACAATGAGCAGTTCTTC.

With respect to this clone: The junction departs from the called germline gene at one end, perhaps through a read error. The rearrangement links TRBV10-2 to TRBJ2-7; possibly TRBD1 or TRBD2 for D (6 bases each). The germline CDR1 and CDR2 sequences are WSHSY and SAAADI. CDR3 size: 15 residues. CDR3 region: CASSESFGGGGGRRF. Written as DNA, the CDR3 is TGCGCCAGCAGTGAGTCGTTCGGGGGAGGAGGGGGTCGCAGGTTC.

This chain uses TRBV7-2 with TRBJ2-1; 9 bases match TRBD2. From germline, CDR1 is SGHTA and CDR2 FQGNSA. This CDR3 comprises 18 residues. The junction had 15 bases not matched to a gene; V was cut back by 5 bases and J by 4 bases. CDR3 in amino acids: CASSPRSFAGGPYNEQFF. The CDR3 DNA sequence: TGTGCCAGCAGCCCCCGTAGTTTTGCGGGAGGGCCATACAATGAGCAGTTCTTC.

The chain is built from TRBV30 and TRBJ2-7; the D gene is possibly TRBD1 (6 bases). Trimming left V 2 bases short and J 7 bases short, with 12 bases between. Germline loops: CDR1 GTSNPN, CDR2 SVGIG (reference sequence). This CDR3 contains 12 residues. Here the CDR3 reads CAWSSQGSEQYF. In DNA, the CDR3 is TGTGCCTGGAGTTCACAGGGTAGTGAGCAGTACTTC.

This chain connects TRBV2 to TRBJ2-1, with 14 bases matching TRBD2. The germline gives CDR1 SNHLY, CDR2 FYNNEI. This CDR3 region has 15 residues. V dropped 5 bases and J dropped 4; count of bases not matched to a gene: 1. CDR3 nucleotides: TGTGCCAGCAGTAGGACTAGCGGGAGGTACAATGAGCAGTTCTTC. It translates to CASSRTSGRYNEQFF.

The V gene is TRBV27, the J gene TRBJ2-5, with a possible D match to TRBD2 (5 bases). Trimming removed 4 bases from V and 1 base from J, with 7 bases in between. CDR3 length equals 13 residues. The germline CDR1 and CDR2 sequences are MNHEY and SMNVEV (reference sequence). CDR3 nucleotides: TGTGCCAGCAGTTCGGGGTTCCAAGAGACCCAGTACTTC. Residues: CASSSGFQETQYF.

This clone was seen once. The rearrangement joins TRBV5-1 to TRBJ2-5; the match to TRBD2 covers 8 bases. This CDR3 has 16 amino acids. CDR1 is SGHRS, CDR2 YFSETQ, per germline. With V trimmed by 3 bases and J by 1 base, 8 bases remained unmatched. CDR3 loop: CASSSGLVLTQETQYF. For the CDR3, the DNA is TGCGCCAGCAGCTCGGGACTAGTCCTAACCCAAGAGACCCAGTACTTC.

V is TRBV7-9 and J is TRBJ1-6; 8 bases fit TRBD1. CDR1 is SEHNR and CDR2 is FQNEAQ in the germline V gene (reference sequence). V lost 5 bases and J lost 7; bases outside the gene matches: 4. The CDR3 totals 14 residues. In nucleotides, the CDR3 is TGTGCCAGCAGCCTAGACAGGGGAAATTCACCCCTCCACTTT. Its protein product is CASSLDRGNSPLHF.

The rearrangement uses TRBV5-1 and TRBJ2-7, with D hard to call. V was clipped by 4 bases and J by 0 bases, with 17 bases between them. The CDR3 contains 16 residues. Per germline, CDR1 SGHRS and CDR2 YFSETQ. The CDR3 DNA reads TGCGCCAGCAGCCTTTCCGGACGGCCGAGCTCCTACGAGCAGTACTTC. This sequence encodes CASSLSGRPSSYEQYF.

This clone was observed a single time. This rearrangement joins TRBV6-1 to TRBJ2-5; 10 bases agree with TRBD1. Germline loops: CDR1 MNHNS, CDR2 SASEGT. The CDR3 is made up of 15 amino acids. V dropped 8 bases and J dropped 1; count of bases not matched to a gene: 7. As DNA, the CDR3 is TGTGCCAGCTTTGGACAGGGGGAAGTCCAAGAGACCCAGTACTTC. Translating it yields CASFGQGEVQETQYF.

The genes are TRBV6-6 and TRBJ1-6; 9 bases agree with TRBD1. The CDR3 consists of 15 residues. With V trimmed by 6 bases and J by 7 bases, 7 bases remained unmatched. Germline V CDR1 and CDR2: MNHNY, SVGAGI (reference sequence). CDR3 sequence (DNA): TGTGCCAGCAGGGCCCGGGGACAGGGCAATTCACCCCTCCACTTT. This translates into CASRARGQGNSPLHF.

The chain is built from TRBV7-9 and TRBJ1-4; no clear D. The CDR3 contains 14 residues. The V end was cut by 1 base, the J end by 4 bases, with 7 bases between. Germline V lookup: CDR1 SEHNR, CDR2 FQNEAQ (reference sequence). CDR3 in amino acids: CASSLGQHNEKLFF. Here the CDR3 DNA reads TGTGCCAGCAGCTTAGGGCAGCATAATGAAAAACTGTTTTTT. Drawing the rest from reference TRBV7-9 and TRBJ1-4, the complete variable domain is DTGVSQNPRHKITKRGQNVTFRCDPISEHNRLYWYRQTLGQGPEFLTYFQNEAQLEKSRLLSDRFSAERPKGSFSTLEIQRTEQGDSAMYLCASSLGQHNEKLFFGSGTQLSVL.

The chain recombines TRBV5-1 with TRBJ2-3, with 8 positions matching TRBD2. This CDR3 spans 15 amino acids. Trimming cost V 5 bases and J 4 bases; bases outside gene matches: 9. CDR1 is SGHRS and CDR2 is YFSETQ in the germline V gene. The CDR3 DNA follows: TGCGCCAGCAGACAGACTAGCGAAAGTGCAGATACGCAGTATTTT. This codes for CASRQTSESADTQYF.

Here the CDR3 reads CSVVGLTYYEQYF. As DNA, the CDR3 is TGCAGCGTTGTGGGACTAACTTATTACGAGCAGTACTTC. V is TRBV29-1 and J is TRBJ2-7; 7 bases are shared with TRBD2. J gave up 4 bases and V 4 bases, and 7 bases lay outside the gene matches. Germline CDR1 is SQVTM and CDR2 is ANQGSEA. The CDR3 runs 13 residues.